This TCR beta chain was sequenced in a study of tumor and adjacent non-tumor tissue in lung cancer. Study context: Histology: eleven to twelve adenocarcinoma, 2 squamous cell carcinoma, 1 small cell lung cancer. Study observations and caveats: Normal lung showed higher cumulative top 100 clone frequency than tumor.

Comment on this clonotype: Antigen unknown. Germline and junction disagree at one end, which may indicate a read error.

A modified ARM-PCR protocol with three rounds of nested PCR amplified TCRbeta. Each CDR3 protein is one row after TCRdb ran MiXCR on the multiplex PCR reads. The data show roughly 120,000 distinct CDR3 sequences, nearly 85% seen once. The CDR3 is 13 residues long. Germline-derived CDR1 and CDR2 are SGHNT and YYREEE (reference sequence). The template was RNA from unsorted bulk tissue. The sequenced sample was lung tumor tissue. This chain uses TRBV5-4 with TRBJ1-1; D is ambiguous. This receptor was identified in a man aged 70-80 years with non-small cell lung cancer. This CDR3 is CGSSPGLNAKAFF. The CDR3 coding sequence is TGTGGCAGCAGCCCTGGATTGAACGCTAAAGCTTTCTTT.